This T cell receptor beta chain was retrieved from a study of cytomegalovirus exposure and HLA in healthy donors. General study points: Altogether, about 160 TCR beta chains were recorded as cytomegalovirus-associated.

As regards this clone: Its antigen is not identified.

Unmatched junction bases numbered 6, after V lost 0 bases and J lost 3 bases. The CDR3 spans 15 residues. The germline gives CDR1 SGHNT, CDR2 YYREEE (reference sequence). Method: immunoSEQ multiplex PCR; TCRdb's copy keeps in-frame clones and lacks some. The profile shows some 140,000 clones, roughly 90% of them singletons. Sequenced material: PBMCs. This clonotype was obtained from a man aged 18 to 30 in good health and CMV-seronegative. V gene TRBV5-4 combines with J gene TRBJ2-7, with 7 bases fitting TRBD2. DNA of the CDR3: TGTGCCAGCAGCTTGGCTAGCGGAGATAACTACGAGCAGTACTTC. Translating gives CASSLASGDNYEQYF.